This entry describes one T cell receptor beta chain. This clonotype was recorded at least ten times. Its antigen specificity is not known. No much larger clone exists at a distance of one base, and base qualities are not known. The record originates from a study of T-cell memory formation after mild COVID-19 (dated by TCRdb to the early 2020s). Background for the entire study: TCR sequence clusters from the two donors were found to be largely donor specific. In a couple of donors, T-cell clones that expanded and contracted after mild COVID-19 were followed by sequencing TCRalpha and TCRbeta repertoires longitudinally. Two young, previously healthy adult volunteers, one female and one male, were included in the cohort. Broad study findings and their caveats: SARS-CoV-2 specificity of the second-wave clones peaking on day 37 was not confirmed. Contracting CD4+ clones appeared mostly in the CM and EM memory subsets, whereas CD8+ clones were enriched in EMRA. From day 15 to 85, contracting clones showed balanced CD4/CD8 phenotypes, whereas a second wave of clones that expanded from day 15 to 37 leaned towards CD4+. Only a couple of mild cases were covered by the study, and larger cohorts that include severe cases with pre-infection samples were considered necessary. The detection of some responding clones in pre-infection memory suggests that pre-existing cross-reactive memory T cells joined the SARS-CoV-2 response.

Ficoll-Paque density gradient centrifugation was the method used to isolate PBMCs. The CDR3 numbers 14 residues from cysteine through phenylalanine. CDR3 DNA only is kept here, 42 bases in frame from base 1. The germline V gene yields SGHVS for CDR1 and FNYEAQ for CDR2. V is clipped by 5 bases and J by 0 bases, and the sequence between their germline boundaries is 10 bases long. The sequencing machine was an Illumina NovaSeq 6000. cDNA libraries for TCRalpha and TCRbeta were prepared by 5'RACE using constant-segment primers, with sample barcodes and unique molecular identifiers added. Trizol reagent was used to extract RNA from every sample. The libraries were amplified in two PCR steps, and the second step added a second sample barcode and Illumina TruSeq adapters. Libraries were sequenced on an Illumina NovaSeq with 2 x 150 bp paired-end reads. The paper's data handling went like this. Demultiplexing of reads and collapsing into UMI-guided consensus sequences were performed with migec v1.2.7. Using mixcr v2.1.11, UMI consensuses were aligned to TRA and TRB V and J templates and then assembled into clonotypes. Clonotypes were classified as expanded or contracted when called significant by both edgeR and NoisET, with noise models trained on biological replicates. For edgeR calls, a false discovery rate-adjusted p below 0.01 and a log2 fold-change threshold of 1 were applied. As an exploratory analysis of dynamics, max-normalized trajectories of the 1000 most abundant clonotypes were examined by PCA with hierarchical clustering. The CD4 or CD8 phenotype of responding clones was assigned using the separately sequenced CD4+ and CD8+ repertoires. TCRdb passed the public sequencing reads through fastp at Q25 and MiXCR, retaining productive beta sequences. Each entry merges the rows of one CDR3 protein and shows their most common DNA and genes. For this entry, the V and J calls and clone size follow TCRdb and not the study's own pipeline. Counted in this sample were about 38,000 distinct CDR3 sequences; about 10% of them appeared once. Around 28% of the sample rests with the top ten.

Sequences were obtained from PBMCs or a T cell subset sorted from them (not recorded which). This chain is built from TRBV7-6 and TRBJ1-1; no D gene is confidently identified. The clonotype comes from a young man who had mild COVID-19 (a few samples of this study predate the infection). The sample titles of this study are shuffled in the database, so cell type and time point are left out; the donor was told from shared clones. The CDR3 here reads CASSPQGMNTEAFF. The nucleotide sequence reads TGTGCCAGCAGCCCGCAAGGAATGAACACTGAAGCTTTCTTT.